This record looks at one T cell receptor beta chain sequence and its context. The source of the sample is a study of blood T cell repertoires in COVID-19. About the research overall: Collection of acute and convalescent COVID-19 samples took place in the United States, Italy and Spain. T cells, B-cell-depleted T cells, or PBMCs provided the cDNA or gDNA that served as material.

Methods used by the authors: Estimates of nucleated cell counts were drawn from the amplification of reference gene primers. Generated by immunoSEQ multiplex PCR, the TCRdb table keeps only in-frame clones and is missing some. The V and J calls and clone size come from that table; D and trimming were worked out from the DNA. This table has 100,000 to 150,000 clones, about four fifths appearing once. Germline CDR1 reads SGHTA; CDR2 reads FQGNSA. Trimming pared 3 bases from V and 6 bases from J, leaving 11 bases between. The CDR3 covers 13 residues. The TCR was taken from a woman between 55 and 75 years old with acute or convalescent COVID-19. The sample consisted of peripheral blood. The J gene is TRBJ1-2, the V gene TRBV7-2, with D perhaps matching TRBD1 (6 bases). The DNA of the CDR3 is TGTGCCAGCAGCTTTCGGGGGGCTAATGGCTACACCTTC. This sequence encodes CASSFRGANGYTF.